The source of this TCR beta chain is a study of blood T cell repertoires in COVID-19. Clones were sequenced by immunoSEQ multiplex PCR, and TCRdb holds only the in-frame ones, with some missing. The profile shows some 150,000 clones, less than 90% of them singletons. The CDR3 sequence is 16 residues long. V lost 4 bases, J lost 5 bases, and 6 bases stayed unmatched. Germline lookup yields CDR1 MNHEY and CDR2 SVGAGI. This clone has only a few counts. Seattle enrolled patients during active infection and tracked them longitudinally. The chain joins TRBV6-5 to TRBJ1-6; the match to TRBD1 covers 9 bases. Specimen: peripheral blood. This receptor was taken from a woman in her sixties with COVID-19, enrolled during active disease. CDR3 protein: CASSFGQGSDNSPLHF. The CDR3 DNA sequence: TGTGCCAGCAGTTTCGGACAGGGGTCGGATAATTCACCCCTCCACTTT.